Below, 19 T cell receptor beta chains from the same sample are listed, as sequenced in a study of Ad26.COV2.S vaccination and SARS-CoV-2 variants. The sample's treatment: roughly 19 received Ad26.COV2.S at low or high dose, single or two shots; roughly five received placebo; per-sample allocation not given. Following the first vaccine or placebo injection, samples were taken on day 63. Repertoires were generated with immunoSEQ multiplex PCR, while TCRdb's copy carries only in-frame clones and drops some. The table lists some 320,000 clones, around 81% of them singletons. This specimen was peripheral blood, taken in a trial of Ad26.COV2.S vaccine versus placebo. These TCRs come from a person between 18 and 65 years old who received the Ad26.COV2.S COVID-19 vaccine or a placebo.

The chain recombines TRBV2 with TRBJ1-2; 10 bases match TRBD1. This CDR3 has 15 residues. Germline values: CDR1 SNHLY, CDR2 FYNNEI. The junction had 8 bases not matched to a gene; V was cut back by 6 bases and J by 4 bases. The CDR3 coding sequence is TGTGCCAGCAGCCATGACAGGGGGCGCGCCTATGGCTACACCTTC. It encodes CASSHDRGRAYGYTF.

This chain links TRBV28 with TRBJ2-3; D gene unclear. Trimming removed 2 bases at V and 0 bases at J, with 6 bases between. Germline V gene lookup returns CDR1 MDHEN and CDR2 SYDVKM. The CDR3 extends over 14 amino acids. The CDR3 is CASSLDPSTDTQYF. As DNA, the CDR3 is TGTGCCAGCAGTTTAGATCCTAGCACAGATACGCAGTATTTT.

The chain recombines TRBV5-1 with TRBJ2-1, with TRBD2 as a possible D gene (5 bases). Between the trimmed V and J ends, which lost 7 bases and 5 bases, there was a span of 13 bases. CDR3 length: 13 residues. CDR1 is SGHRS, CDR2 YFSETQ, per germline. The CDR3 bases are TGCGCCAGCGGCCCCGAGGGAGACAATGAGCAGTTCTTC. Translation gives CASGPEGDNEQFF.

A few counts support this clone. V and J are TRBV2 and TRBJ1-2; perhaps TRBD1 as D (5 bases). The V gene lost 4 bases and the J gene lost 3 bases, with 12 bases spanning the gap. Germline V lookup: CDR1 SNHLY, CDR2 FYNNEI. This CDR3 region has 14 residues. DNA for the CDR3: TGTGCCAGCAGTGCAGCCGGGACGGACTATGGCTACACCTTC. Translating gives CASSAAGTDYGYTF. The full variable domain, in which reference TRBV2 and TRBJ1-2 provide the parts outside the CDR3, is EPEVTQTPSHQVTQMGQEVILRCVPISNHLYFYWYRQILGQKVEFLVSFYNNEISEKSEIFDDQFSVERPDGSNFTLKIRSTKLEDSAMYFCASSAAGTDYGYTFGSGTRLTVV.

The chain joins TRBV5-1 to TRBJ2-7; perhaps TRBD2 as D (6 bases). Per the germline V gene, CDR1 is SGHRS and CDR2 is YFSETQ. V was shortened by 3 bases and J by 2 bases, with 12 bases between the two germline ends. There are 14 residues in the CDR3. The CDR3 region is CASSSWDSAYEQYF. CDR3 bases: TGCGCCAGCAGCTCCTGGGACTCCGCCTACGAGCAGTACTTC.

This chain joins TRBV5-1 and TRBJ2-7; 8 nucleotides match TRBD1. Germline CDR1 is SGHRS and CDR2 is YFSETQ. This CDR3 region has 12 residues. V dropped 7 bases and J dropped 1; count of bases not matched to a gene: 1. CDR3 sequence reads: CASGDRSYEQYF. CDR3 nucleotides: TGCGCCAGCGGGGACAGGTCCTACGAGCAGTACTTC.

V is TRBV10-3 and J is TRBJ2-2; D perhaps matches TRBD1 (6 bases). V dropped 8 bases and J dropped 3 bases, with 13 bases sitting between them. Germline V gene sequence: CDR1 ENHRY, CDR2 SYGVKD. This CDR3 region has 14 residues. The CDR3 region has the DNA TGTGCCATCCCCGGACAGCTAGACACCGGGGAGCTGTTTTTT. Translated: CAIPGQLDTGELFF.

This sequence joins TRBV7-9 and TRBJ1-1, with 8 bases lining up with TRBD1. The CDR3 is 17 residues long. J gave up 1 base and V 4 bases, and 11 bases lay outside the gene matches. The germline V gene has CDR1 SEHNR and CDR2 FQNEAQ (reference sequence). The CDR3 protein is CASSSYQGARGNTEAFF. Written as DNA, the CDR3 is TGTGCCAGCAGCTCTTACCAGGGGGCTCGGGGGAACACTGAAGCTTTCTTT. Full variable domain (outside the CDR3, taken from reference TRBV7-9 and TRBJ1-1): DTGVSQNPRHKITKRGQNVTFRCDPISEHNRLYWYRQTLGQGPEFLTYFQNEAQLEKSRLLSDRFSAERPKGSFSTLEIQRTEQGDSAMYLCASSSYQGARGNTEAFFGQGTRLTVV.

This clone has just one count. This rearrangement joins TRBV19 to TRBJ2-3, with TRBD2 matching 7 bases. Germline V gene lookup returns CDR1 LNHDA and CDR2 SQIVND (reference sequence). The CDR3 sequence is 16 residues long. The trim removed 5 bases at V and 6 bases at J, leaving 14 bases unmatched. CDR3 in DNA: TGTGCCAGTAGTTCTGCTCGGGAGGTTCCGCTGGATACGCAGTATTTT. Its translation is CASSSAREVPLDTQYF.

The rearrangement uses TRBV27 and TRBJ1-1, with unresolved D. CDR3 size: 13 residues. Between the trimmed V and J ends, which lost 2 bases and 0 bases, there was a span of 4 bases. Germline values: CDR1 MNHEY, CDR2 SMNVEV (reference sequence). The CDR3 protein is CASSLTVNTEAFF. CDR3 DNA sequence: TGTGCCAGCAGTTTAACTGTGAACACTGAAGCTTTCTTT.

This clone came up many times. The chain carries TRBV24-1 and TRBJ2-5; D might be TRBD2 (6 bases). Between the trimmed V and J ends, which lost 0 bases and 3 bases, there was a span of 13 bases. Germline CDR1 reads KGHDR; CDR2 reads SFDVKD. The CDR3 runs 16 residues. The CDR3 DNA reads TGTGCCACCAGTGATTTGCGGTTCGGGGGTAAAGAGACCCAGTACTTC. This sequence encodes CATSDLRFGGKETQYF.

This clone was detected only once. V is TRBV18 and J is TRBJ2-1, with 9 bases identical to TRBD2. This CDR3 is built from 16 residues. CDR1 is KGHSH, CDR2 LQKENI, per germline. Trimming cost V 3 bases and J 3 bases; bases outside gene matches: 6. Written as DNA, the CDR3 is TGTGCCAGCTCACCCCTCGGACTAGCGAGCTACAATGAGCAGTTCTTC. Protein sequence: CASSPLGLASYNEQFF.

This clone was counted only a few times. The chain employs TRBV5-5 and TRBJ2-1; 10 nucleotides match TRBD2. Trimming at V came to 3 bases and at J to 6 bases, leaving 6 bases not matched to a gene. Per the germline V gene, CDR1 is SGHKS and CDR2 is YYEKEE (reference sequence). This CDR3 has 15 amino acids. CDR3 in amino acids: CASSSTSGDFNEQFF. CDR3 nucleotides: TGTGCCAGCAGCTCTACTAGCGGGGATTTCAATGAGCAGTTCTTC.

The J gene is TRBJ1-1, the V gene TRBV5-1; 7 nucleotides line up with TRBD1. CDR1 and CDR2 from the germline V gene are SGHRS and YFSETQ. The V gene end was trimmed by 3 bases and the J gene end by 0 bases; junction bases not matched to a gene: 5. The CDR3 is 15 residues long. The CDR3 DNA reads TGCGCCAGCAGCTCAGGGGACAGTCTGAACACTGAAGCTTTCTTT. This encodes CASSSGDSLNTEAFF.

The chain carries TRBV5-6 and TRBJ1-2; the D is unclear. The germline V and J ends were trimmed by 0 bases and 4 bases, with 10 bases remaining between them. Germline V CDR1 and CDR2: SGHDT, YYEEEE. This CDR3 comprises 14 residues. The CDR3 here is CASSLARPVYGYTF. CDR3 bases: TGTGCCAGCAGCTTGGCCAGACCGGTCTATGGCTACACCTTC.

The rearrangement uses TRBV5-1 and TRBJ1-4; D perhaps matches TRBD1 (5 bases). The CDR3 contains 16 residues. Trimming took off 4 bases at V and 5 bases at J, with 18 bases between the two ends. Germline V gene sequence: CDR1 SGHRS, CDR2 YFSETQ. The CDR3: CASSEGTSPLNEKLFF. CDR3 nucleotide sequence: TGCGCCAGCAGCGAAGGGACGTCTCCCTTAAATGAAAAACTGTTTTTT.

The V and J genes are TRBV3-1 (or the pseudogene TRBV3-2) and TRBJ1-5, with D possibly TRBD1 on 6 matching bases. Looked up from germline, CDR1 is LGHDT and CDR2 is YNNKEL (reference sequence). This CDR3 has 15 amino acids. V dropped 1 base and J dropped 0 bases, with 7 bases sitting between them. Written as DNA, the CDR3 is TGTGCCAGCAGCCAAGGCAGGGGTAGCAATCAGCCCCAGCATTTT. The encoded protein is CASSQGRGSNQPQHF.

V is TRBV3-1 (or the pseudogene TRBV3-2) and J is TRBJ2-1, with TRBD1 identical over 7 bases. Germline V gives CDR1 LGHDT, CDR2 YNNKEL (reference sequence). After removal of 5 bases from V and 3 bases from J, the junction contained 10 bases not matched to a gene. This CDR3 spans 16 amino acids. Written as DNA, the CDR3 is TGTGCCAGCAGCATGACAGGGATTAAGTTCTACAATGAGCAGTTCTTC. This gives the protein CASSMTGIKFYNEQFF.

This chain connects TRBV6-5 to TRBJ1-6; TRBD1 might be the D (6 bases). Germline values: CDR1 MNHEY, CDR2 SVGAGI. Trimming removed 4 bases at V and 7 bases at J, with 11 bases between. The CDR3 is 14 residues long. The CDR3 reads CASSSGQPNSPLHF. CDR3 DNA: TGTGCCAGCAGTTCAGGACAGCCCAATTCACCCCTCCACTTT.